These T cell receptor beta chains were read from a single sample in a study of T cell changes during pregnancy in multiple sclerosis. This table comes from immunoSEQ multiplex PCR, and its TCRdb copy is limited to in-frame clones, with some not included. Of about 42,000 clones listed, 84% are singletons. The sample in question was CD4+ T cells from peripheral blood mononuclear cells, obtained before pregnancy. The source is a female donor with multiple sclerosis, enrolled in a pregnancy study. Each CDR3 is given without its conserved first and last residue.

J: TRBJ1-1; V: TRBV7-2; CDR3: ASSSRKGQLRNTEAF
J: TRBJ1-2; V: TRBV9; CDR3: ASNGDRGSYT
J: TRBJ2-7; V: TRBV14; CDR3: ASSQGLYEQY
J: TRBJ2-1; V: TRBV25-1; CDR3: ASSEYIGAGGNEQF
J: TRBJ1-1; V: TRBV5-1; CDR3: ASSWRGGGTEAF
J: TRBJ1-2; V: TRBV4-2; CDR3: ASSHLRRGNYGYT
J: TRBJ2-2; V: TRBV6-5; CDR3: ASSSGQGAGTGELF
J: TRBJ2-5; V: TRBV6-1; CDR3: ASSERGQETQY
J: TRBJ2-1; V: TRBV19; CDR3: ASSIEASVLNEQF
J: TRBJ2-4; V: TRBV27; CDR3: ASSSDRTGSKNIQY
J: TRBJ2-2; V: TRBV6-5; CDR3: ASSSGGLHTGELF
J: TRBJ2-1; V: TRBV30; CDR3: AWSRFGRSSSYNEQF
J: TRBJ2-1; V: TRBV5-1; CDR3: ASSLDPSGREQF
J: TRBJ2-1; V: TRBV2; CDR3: ASSEGQGTGGINEQF
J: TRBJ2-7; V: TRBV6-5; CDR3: ASSVGTAGFYEQY
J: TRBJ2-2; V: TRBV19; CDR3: ASRAGNTGELF
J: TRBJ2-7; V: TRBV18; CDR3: ASSPFPAPNEQY
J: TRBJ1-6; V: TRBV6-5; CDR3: ASSEQDKGTTLH
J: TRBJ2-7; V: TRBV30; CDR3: AWSVRGEQY
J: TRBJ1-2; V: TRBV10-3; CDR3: AISNEGQGGGYT
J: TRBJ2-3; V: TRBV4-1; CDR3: ASSQVGVAGDATDTQY